A single sample is the source of the 25 T cell receptor beta chains below, sequenced in a study of cytomegalovirus exposure and HLA in healthy donors. The PCR used 60 Vbeta and 13 Jbeta primers. Generated by immunoSEQ multiplex PCR, the TCRdb table keeps only in-frame clones and is missing some. The table lists some 140,000 clones, roughly 74% of them singletons. The sample taken for sequencing was PBMCs. The receptors here all came from a young man in good health and CMV-seronegative.

J is TRBJ1-1 and V is TRBV5-1; D unresolved. Trimming stripped 3 bases from V and 2 bases from J, with 8 bases between. The V gene's germline CDR1 is SGHRS and CDR2 YFSETQ. The CDR3 sequence is 13 residues long. The CDR3 sequence: CASSWESNTEAFF. CDR3 DNA: TGCGCCAGCAGCTGGGAGAGCAACACTGAAGCTTTCTTT.

This clone was seen a handful of times. The J gene is TRBJ1-5, the V gene TRBV28; D is undetermined. Trimming cost V 6 bases and J 3 bases, with 21 bases left between them. CDR3 size: 17 residues. Germline loops: CDR1 MDHEN, CDR2 SYDVKM. The CDR3 DNA follows: TGTGCCAGCAGGAGCTTATGGGCAGCAAGCTTCAATCAGCCCCAGCATTTT. As protein: CASRSLWAASFNQPQHF.

V usage is TRBV7-2 and J usage is TRBJ1-3, with TRBD1 as a possible D gene (6 bases). V lost 5 bases to trimming and J lost 7 bases, with 15 bases between them. The germline CDR1 and CDR2 sequences are SGHTA and FQGNSA. This CDR3 contains 14 residues. In nucleotides, the CDR3 is TGTGCCAGCAGCCCTTCAGGGGTGGGTAACACCATATATTTT. Its translation is CASSPSGVGNTIYF.

The chain is built from TRBV2 and TRBJ1-1; 7 nucleotides agree with TRBD1. Germline loops: CDR1 SNHLY, CDR2 FYNNEI. The length of the CDR3 is 17 residues. The J segment lost 6 bases and the V segment lost 4 bases, leaving 17 bases of the junction unmatched. The CDR3 loop is CASSGSGTAVSAPEAFF. Here the CDR3 DNA reads TGTGCCAGCAGTGGGTCCGGGACAGCCGTGTCCGCCCCTGAAGCTTTCTTT.

CDR3 DNA sequence: TGTGCCAGCAGTTCTCCGACAGGCTCTGGAAACACCATATATTTT. It specifies CASSSPTGSGNTIYF. The chain couples TRBV28 to TRBJ1-3, with D maybe TRBD1 (6 bases). CDR3 length: 15 residues. Germline assignment: CDR1 MDHEN and CDR2 SYDVKM. The V end lost 4 bases, the J end lost 0 bases, and 10 bases lay between the germline ends.

This clone has a single count. The gene calls are TRBV5-1 and TRBJ2-7, with D hard to call. V shed 0 bases and J shed 5 bases, with 9 bases lying between them. Germline lookup yields CDR1 SGHRS and CDR2 YFSETQ. This CDR3 region has 13 residues. The CDR3 is CASSLGLFDEQYF. The CDR3, as DNA: TGCGCCAGCAGCTTGGGACTGTTTGACGAGCAGTACTTC. The variable domain in full, completed from reference TRBV5-1 and TRBJ2-7, reads KAGVTQTPRYLIKTRGQQVTLSCSPISGHRSVSWYQQTPGQGLQFLFEYFSETQRNKGNFPGRFSGRQFSNSRSEMNVSTLELGDSALYLCASSLGLFDEQYFGPGTRLTVT.

The chain links TRBV7-8 to TRBJ2-1; 10 bases match TRBD2. V lost 2 bases to trimming and J lost 6 bases; unmatched junction nucleotides: 10. The germline CDR1 and CDR2 sequences are SGHVS and FQNEAQ. The CDR3 covers 17 residues. The CDR3 DNA is TGTGCCAGCAGCTTAAAAATAGCGGGGGGCGGTGGCAATGAGCAGTTCTTC. Amino acid sequence: CASSLKIAGGGGNEQFF.

The chain has TRBV6-1 and TRBJ1-3; 7 nucleotides align to TRBD1. The germline V gene has CDR1 MNHNS and CDR2 SASEGT. V was clipped by 4 bases and J by 3 bases; unmatched bases: 9. The CDR3 has 16 amino acids. Here the CDR3 reads CASSAIEGASGNTIYF. CDR3 coding DNA: TGTGCCAGCAGTGCGATAGAGGGGGCGAGTGGAAACACCATATATTTT.

CDR3 coding DNA: TGTGCCAGCAGCTTGGTGGGACAGGGGTCGTATGGCTACACCTTC. As protein: CASSLVGQGSYGYTF. V and J are TRBV11-1 and TRBJ1-2; 10 nucleotides line up with TRBD1. The junction had 6 bases not matched to a gene; V was cut back by 3 bases and J by 5 bases. Looked up from germline, CDR1 is SGHAT and CDR2 is FQDESV (reference sequence). CDR3 length: 15 residues.

J is TRBJ1-3 and V is TRBV7-9; 9 bases map to TRBD1. J gave up 2 bases and V 0 bases, and 5 bases lay outside the gene matches. Germline V gene data show CDR1 as SEHNR and CDR2 as FQNEAQ (reference sequence). This CDR3 is 17 amino acids long. The CDR3 here is CASSLAEQGAAGNTIYF. For the CDR3, the DNA is TGTGCCAGCAGCTTAGCGGAACAGGGGGCGGCTGGAAACACCATATATTTT.

This chain connects TRBV4-1 to TRBJ1-1, with 9 bases lining up with TRBD1. Trimming took 2 bases from V and 4 from J; bases not matched to a gene: 14. In germline, CDR1 is MGHRA, CDR2 YSYEKL. This CDR3 is 18 amino acids long. For the CDR3, the DNA is TGCGCCAGCAGCCAATACGGGACAGGGTCCTTAGGGAGCACTGAAGCTTTCTTT. This codes for CASSQYGTGSLGSTEAFF.

V and J are TRBV4-3 and TRBJ2-7; tentatively, D is TRBD1 (5 bases). Per the germline V gene, CDR1 is LGHNA and CDR2 is YSLEER. Trimming took off 6 bases at V and 2 bases at J, with 17 bases between the two ends. This CDR3 contains 15 residues. The CDR3 loop is CASRPADSRTYEQYF. CDR3 DNA: TGCGCCAGCAGACCCGCTGACAGCAGAACCTACGAGCAGTACTTC.

The chain employs TRBV20-1 and TRBJ1-1; D possibly corresponds to TRBD1 (6 bases). This CDR3 spans 11 amino acids. Trimming pared 5 bases from V and 10 bases from J, leaving 14 bases between. Per germline, CDR1 DFQATT and CDR2 SNEGSKA (reference sequence). CDR3 sequence reads: CSAQMRGRAFF. The DNA of the CDR3 is TGCAGTGCTCAGATGAGGGGGAGAGCTTTCTTT.

This clone was detected a few times. The chain has TRBV7-6 and TRBJ1-2; possibly TRBD1 for D (5 bases). The CDR3 has 12 residues. Germline CDR1 SGHVS, CDR2 FNYEAQ. The germline V and J ends were trimmed by 11 bases and 4 bases, with 14 bases remaining between them. The CDR3: CAASPGGYGYTF. CDR3 in DNA: TGTGCCGCCTCGCCGGGGGGCTATGGCTACACCTTC.

This clone was observed a single time. This chain joins TRBV28 and TRBJ2-5, with D possibly TRBD2 on 6 matching bases. Germline assignment: CDR1 MDHEN and CDR2 SYDVKM. The CDR3 has 13 amino acids. Trimming left V 10 bases short and J 4 bases short, with 16 bases between. The chain's CDR3 is CATAGRRLETQYF. CDR3 coding DNA: TGTGCCACGGCGGGGCGGAGGCTAGAGACCCAGTACTTC.

The V call is TRBV5-6, the J call TRBJ2-5; tentative D call: TRBD2 (5 bases). The CDR3 spans 15 residues. Germline CDR1 reads SGHDT; CDR2 reads YYEEEE. Between the trimmed V and J ends, which lost 0 bases and 2 bases, there was a span of 11 bases. Here the CDR3 DNA reads TGTGCCAGCAGCTTGGCCACGGTAGCGCAAGAGACCCAGTACTTC. Amino acids: CASSLATVAQETQYF.

V gene TRBV11-2 combines with J gene TRBJ2-1; 10 bases align to TRBD2. The CDR3 covers 17 residues. In germline, CDR1 is SGHAT, CDR2 FQNNGV. V lost 1 base and J lost 6; bases outside the gene matches: 9. The CDR3 is CASSLATQRGGRNEQFF. The CDR3 DNA sequence: TGTGCCAGCAGCTTAGCTACCCAGCGGGGGGGCCGCAATGAGCAGTTCTTC.

This chain links TRBV7-8 with TRBJ2-5, with D unresolved. CDR1 and CDR2 from the germline V gene are SGHVS and FQNEAQ. The V gene lost 0 bases and the J gene lost 3 bases, with 11 bases spanning the gap. The CDR3 runs to 15 residues. The DNA for the CDR3 is TGTGCCAGCAGCTTAGCGCGGAACTTTAAAGAGACCCAGTACTTC. Translation gives CASSLARNFKETQYF.

The CDR3 DNA reads as TGCGCCAGCAGTGAGTGGGATAAGGACACATTTGAAAAACTGTTTTTT. Residues: CASSEWDKDTFEKLFF. The chain combines TRBV10-1 with TRBJ1-4, with a tentative D call TRBD1 (5 bases). The CDR3 has 16 residues. The V end was cut by 1 base, the J end by 7 bases, with 16 bases between. CDR1 and CDR2 from the germline V gene are WNHNN and SYGVQD (reference sequence).

V usage is TRBV23-1 and J usage is TRBJ2-5; a weak D match, TRBD1 (6 bases). TRBV23-1 is treated as an ORF (open reading frame) with a function not yet certain. The CDR3 length is 14 residues. Trimming stripped 7 bases from V and 2 bases from J, with 14 bases between. Here the CDR3 reads CASTDSFSQETQYF. CDR3 nucleotides: TGCGCCAGCACGGACAGCTTTTCTCAAGAGACCCAGTACTTC.

J is TRBJ2-2 and V is TRBV7-6; TRBD2 agrees at 13 bases. V lost 4 bases to trimming and J lost 3 bases; unmatched junction nucleotides: 8. The CDR3 consists of 18 residues. Germline assignment: CDR1 SGHVS and CDR2 FNYEAQ. Here the CDR3 DNA reads TGTGCCAGCAGCTCGCGACTAGCGGGGGGCTCATACACCGGGGAGCTGTTTTTT. Amino acid sequence: CASSSRLAGGSYTGELFF. Based on the CDR3 plus reference TRBV7-6 and TRBJ2-2, the full variable domain is GAGVSQSPRYKVTKRGQDVALRCDPISGHVSLYWYRQALGQGPEFLTYFNYEAQQDKSGLPNDRFSAERPEGSISTLTIQRTEQRDSAMYRCASSSRLAGGSYTGELFFGEGSRLTVL.

V is TRBV4-1 and J is TRBJ1-1; D might be TRBD1 (6 bases). The CDR3 length is 15 residues. Germline V gives CDR1 MGHRA, CDR2 YSYEKL. Deletions cut 2 bases from V and 9 bases from J, with 19 bases between. CDR3 DNA sequence: TGCGCCAGCAGCCAAACCAGTGGGACATTCTCAAAAGCTTTCTTT. Translating gives CASSQTSGTFSKAFF.

The rearrangement uses TRBV7-2 and TRBJ2-7, with 13 bases identical to TRBD2. J gave up 6 bases and V 5 bases, and 10 bases lay outside the gene matches. CDR1 and CDR2 (germline): SGHTA, FQGNSA. The CDR3 has 16 residues. For the CDR3, the DNA is TGTGCCAGCAGCCTCCTACTAGCGGGGGGGGCTCGCGAGCAGTACTTC. Protein: CASSLLLAGGAREQYF.

As concerns this clone: A junction end diverges from the germline sequence, so it may reflect a read error. J is TRBJ2-3 and V is TRBV18, with a tentative D call TRBD1 (5 bases). Germline V gene lookup returns CDR1 KGHSH and CDR2 LQKENI. The CDR3 runs 14 residues. CDR3 DNA sequence: TGTGCCAGCTCACCACCGAGGACAACAGCGAAGGCTTTTTTT. Its translation: CASSPPRTTAKAFF. Complete variable domain (other parts from reference TRBV18 and TRBJ2-3): NAGVMQNPRHLVRRRGQEARLRCSPMKGHSHVYWYRQLPEEGLKFMVYLQKENIIDESGMPKERFSAEFPKEGPSILRIQQVVRGDSAAYFCASSPPRTTAKAFFGPGTRLTVL.

The rearrangement joins TRBV6-1 to TRBJ2-7; D may be TRBD1 (6 bases). The CDR3 sequence is 15 residues long. Trimming removed 2 bases from V and 3 bases from J, with 14 bases in between. CDR1 and CDR2 (germline): MNHNS, SASEGT. CDR3 residues: CASSERAGALYEQYV. The CDR3 DNA follows: TGTGCCAGCAGTGAACGCGCAGGGGCCCTCTACGAGCAGTACGTC.